The next 18 T cell receptor beta chains were all read from a single sample in a study of blood T cell repertoires in COVID-19. The repertoire was sequenced with immunoSEQ multiplex PCR; TCRdb's copy has only in-frame clones and lacks some. Among more than 85,000 clones listed, around 85% were seen once. Sequencing used peripheral blood. Every receptor here comes from a human donor in a cohort sampled during active COVID-19.

This clone was detected once. This chain joins TRBV25-1 and TRBJ2-7; TRBD1 might be the D (6 bases). CDR3 length: 14 residues. V was cut by 3 bases and J by 2 bases, with 11 bases left in between. Germline values: CDR1 MGHDK, CDR2 SYGVNS. The CDR3 protein is CASSDRGTPYEQYF. The CDR3 DNA is TGTGCCAGCAGTGACAGGGGAACGCCCTACGAGCAGTACTTC.

This clone was recorded many times. The rearrangement uses TRBV7-3 and TRBJ1-2; TRBD1 might be the D (6 bases). The V end was cut by 3 bases, the J end by 2 bases, with 13 bases between. From germline, CDR1 is SGHTA and CDR2 FQGTGA. The CDR3 loop spans 15 amino acids. CDR3 protein: CASSFDSGANYGYTF. The CDR3 DNA reads as TGTGCCAGCAGCTTTGACTCAGGGGCCAACTATGGCTACACCTTC.

The chain links TRBV19 to TRBJ2-7; D is unclear. The CDR3 loop spans 11 amino acids. With 6 bases removed from V and 6 bases from J, the gap between germline ends came to 9 bases. Germline assignment: CDR1 LNHDA and CDR2 SQIVND (reference sequence). The CDR3 loop reads CASREQCEQYF. CDR3 DNA: TGTGCCAGTAGGGAACAGTGCGAGCAGTACTTC.

V usage is TRBV30 and J usage is TRBJ2-5; 7 bases are shared with TRBD1. Per the germline V gene, CDR1 is GTSNPN and CDR2 is SVGIG (reference sequence). The CDR3 spans 12 residues. After removal of 0 bases from V and 5 bases from J, the junction contained 0 bases not matched to a gene. The CDR3 sequence: CAWSVQGETQYF. CDR3 DNA: TGTGCCTGGAGTGTACAGGGGGAGACCCAGTACTTC.

The rearrangement joins TRBV4-1 to TRBJ1-2, with 7 bases lining up with TRBD1. After removal of 2 bases from V and 3 bases from J, the junction contained 3 bases not matched to a gene. This CDR3 region has 14 residues. CDR1 MGHRA and CDR2 YSYEKL come from the germline V gene. CDR3 sequence reads: CASSQQGDHYGYTF. The CDR3 nucleotides are TGCGCCAGCAGCCAACAGGGGGACCACTATGGCTACACCTTC.

The chain couples TRBV19 to TRBJ2-3; 11 bases are a match to TRBD1. This CDR3 has 18 residues. The V gene's germline CDR1 is LNHDA and CDR2 SQIVND (reference sequence). Unmatched junction bases numbered 13, after V lost 7 bases and J lost 1 base. CDR3 in amino acids: CASTRLGLGQGGTDTQYF. The CDR3 DNA sequence: TGTGCCAGTACCCGACTTGGCCTGGGACAGGGGGGCACAGATACGCAGTATTTT.

This clone turned up a few times. The CDR3 reads CATSLTGNQPQHF. DNA for the CDR3: TGTGCCACCAGTCTTACAGGGAATCAGCCCCAGCATTTT. V is TRBV24-1 and J is TRBJ1-5, with D possibly being TRBD1 (6 bases). The CDR3 is 13 amino acids. CDR1 KGHDR and CDR2 SFDVKD come from the germline V gene. V gave up 6 bases and J gave up 4 bases, with 9 bases separating them.

The rearrangement links TRBV7-3 to TRBJ2-7; a possible D gene is TRBD1 (5 bases). The germline CDR1 and CDR2 sequences are SGHTA and FQGTGA. This CDR3 region has 13 residues. Trimming took 1 base from V and 5 from J, leaving 9 bases between them. CDR3 in amino acids: CASSLNRWNEQYF. The CDR3 region has the DNA TGTGCCAGCAGCTTAAACAGGTGGAACGAGCAGTACTTC.

V usage is TRBV27 and J usage is TRBJ1-5, with TRBD1 matching over 9 bases. There are 14 residues in the CDR3. Germline CDR1 MNHEY, CDR2 SMNVEV (reference sequence). V shed 5 bases and J 5 bases; nucleotides not matched to a gene: 4. CDR3 nucleotides: TGTGCCAGCAGTATGACAGGGGGAGATCAGCCCCAGCATTTT. Its translation: CASSMTGGDQPQHF.

Turning to this clone: The sample contains more than one DNA sequence encoding this CDR3. V and J are TRBV6-5 and TRBJ2-7, with TRBD2 matching 9 bases. The CDR3 extends over 14 amino acids. J gave up 5 bases and V 5 bases, and 7 bases lay outside the gene matches. Per germline, CDR1 MNHEY and CDR2 SVGAGI. The CDR3 nucleotides read TGTGCCAGCAGTCTAGCGGGGATATTGAACGAGCAGTACTTC. It translates to CASSLAGILNEQYF.

This clone was found once. The rearrangement joins TRBV7-9 to TRBJ1-5; D remains ambiguous. The germline V gene has CDR1 SEHNR and CDR2 FQNEAQ (reference sequence). V lost 3 bases to trimming and J lost 10 bases, with 19 bases between them. The CDR3 has 15 residues. CDR3 DNA sequence: TGTGCCAGCAGCTTCGGAGGAATAGCAATCAGCCCCCAGCATTTT. Protein sequence: CASSFGGIAISPQHF.

The rearrangement uses TRBV11-2 and TRBJ2-1; 7 bases match TRBD2. The V and J ends lost 2 bases and 15 bases, in that order; junction bases with no gene match: 13. The CDR3 is made up of 14 amino acids. Germline values: CDR1 SGHAT, CDR2 FQNNGV. This chain's CDR3 is CASSLMGEGGNLFF. The CDR3 bases are TGTGCCAGCAGCTTAATGGGGGAGGGCGGAAATCTGTTCTTC. The complete variable domain, with remaining parts taken from reference TRBV11-2 and TRBJ2-1, reads EAGVAQSPRYKIIEKRQSVAFWCNPISGHATLYWYQQILGQGPKLLIQFQNNGVVDDSQLPKDRFSAERLKGVDSTLKIQPAKLEDSAVYLCASSLMGEGGNLFFGPGTRLTVL.

The V call is TRBV19, the J call TRBJ2-1, with 7 bases matching TRBD1. J lost 5 bases, V lost 5 bases, and 9 bases had no gene match. Germline V gene data show CDR1 as LNHDA and CDR2 as SQIVND (reference sequence). The CDR3 length is 15 residues. Here the CDR3 DNA reads TGTGCCAGTAGTGTAACAGGGGATGGAAACAATGAGCAGTTCTTC. It encodes CASSVTGDGNNEQFF.

The chain couples TRBV5-1 to TRBJ1-6, with a weak D call TRBD1 (5 bases). Germline CDR1 is SGHRS and CDR2 is YFSETQ. The CDR3 consists of 17 residues. V was trimmed by 0 bases and J by 10 bases, leaving 20 bases between them. The DNA of the CDR3 is TGCGCCAGCAGCTTGGTTACTCGAGGCAGGGAAGGATCACCCCTCCACTTT. This codes for CASSLVTRGREGSPLHF.

Ten or more counts support this clone. The chain couples TRBV11-1 to TRBJ2-7, with D perhaps TRBD2 (6 bases). V was clipped by 5 bases and J by 7 bases, with 24 bases between them. The CDR3 has 16 amino acids. Germline V gives CDR1 SGHAT, CDR2 FQDESV (reference sequence). DNA for the CDR3: TGTGCCAGCAGCGCTTACCTTCAACCCCTGGCGGGGGAGCAGTACTTC. Amino acids: CASSAYLQPLAGEQYF.

The chain carries TRBV5-6 and TRBJ1-5; D might be TRBD1 (5 bases). CDR3 length: 18 amino acids. Germline CDR1 and CDR2: SGHDT and YYEEEE. Trimming took off 0 bases at V and 2 bases at J, with 18 bases between the two ends. The CDR3 DNA reads TGTGCCAGCAGCTTGGTTGCGGGGCCGGGTGTAGGCAATCAGCCCCAGCATTTT. Its protein is CASSLVAGPGVGNQPQHF.

Worth noting for this clone: The same CDR3 also results from other DNA sequences found in this sample. The gene calls are TRBV29-1 and TRBJ2-3; 10 bases map to TRBD2. Losses at the gene ends were 5 bases for V and 0 bases for J; bases not matched to a gene: 2. The CDR3 has 14 residues. Germline V lookup: CDR1 SQVTM, CDR2 ANQGSEA. The CDR3 spells CSVRTSGSTDTQYF. CDR3 DNA sequence: TGCAGCGTTCGGACTAGCGGTAGCACAGATACGCAGTATTTT.

The J gene is TRBJ2-6, the V gene TRBV7-2; possible D gene TRBD2, 7 bases. The ends were cut back, 5 bases at V and 3 bases at J, with 11 bases in the middle. The CDR3 loop spans 15 amino acids. The germline CDR1 and CDR2 sequences are SGHTA and FQGNSA. CDR3: CASSTGGGGANVLTF. In nucleotides, the CDR3 is TGTGCCAGCAGCACGGGGGGCGGTGGGGCCAACGTCCTGACTTTC.